The rows below give T cell receptor beta chains drawn from one sample of a study of control samples from healthy donors and cancer patients. Using immunoSEQ multiplex PCR, the repertoire was profiled, and TCRdb retains in-frame clones only, with some absent. The sample contains some 120,000 clones, more than 75% of which appear only once. Sequencing was done on a sample of blood. These receptors originate from a man aged 18 to 35 in good health. Each CDR3 is given with its conserved first and last residue. Each record gives: clone size, D gene, J gene, V gene, CDR3 DNA, CDR3 protein. D genes are given only for firm matches. The size field is filled for only some rows; it gives once, few, many or a size class.

abundance: few
d_gene: -
j_gene: TRBJ1-2
v_gene: TRBV25-1
CDR3nt: TGTGCCAGCAGTGAGGGGGGGACCAAAGGGGCCTATGGCTACACCTTC
CDR3aa: CASSEGGTKGAYGYTF

abundance: -
d_gene: -
j_gene: TRBJ1-2
v_gene: TRBV19
CDR3nt: TGTGCCAGTAGTATTATAGGCAGACATACGTATGGCTACACCTTC
CDR3aa: CASSIIGRHTYGYTF

abundance: -
d_gene: -
j_gene: TRBJ2-1
v_gene: TRBV10-2
CDR3nt: TGCGCCAGCAGCTCTCGTGGTGAGCAGTTCTTC
CDR3aa: CASSSRGEQFF

abundance: -
d_gene: TRBD1
j_gene: TRBJ2-7
v_gene: TRBV29-1
CDR3nt: TGCAGCGTTGAGTTTCCGGGACAGGGGCACTACGAGCAGTACTTC
CDR3aa: CSVEFPGQGHYEQYF

abundance: -
d_gene: -
j_gene: TRBJ2-2
v_gene: TRBV6-1
CDR3nt: TGTGCCAGCAGTGAATCGGTACCCACCGGGGAGCTGTTTTTT
CDR3aa: CASSESVPTGELFF

abundance: -
d_gene: TRBD1
j_gene: TRBJ2-7
v_gene: TRBV6-2/TRBV6-3
CDR3nt: TGTGCCAGCAGTAGGACAGGGGGTGAGCAGTACTTC
CDR3aa: CASSRTGGEQYF

abundance: -
d_gene: TRBD1
j_gene: TRBJ2-1
v_gene: TRBV7-2
CDR3nt: TGTGCCAGCAGCTTAGTTGTGACAGGGGGGTATGAGCAGTTCTTC
CDR3aa: CASSLVVTGGYEQFF

abundance: -
d_gene: -
j_gene: TRBJ2-7
v_gene: TRBV14
CDR3nt: TGTGCCAGCAGCCAAGAGTATGGACTCCTATCCTACGAGCAGTACTTC
CDR3aa: CASSQEYGLLSYEQYF

abundance: -
d_gene: TRBD1
j_gene: TRBJ1-5
v_gene: TRBV27
CDR3nt: TGTGCCAGCAAGATCGACAGGGGAAATCAGCCCCAGCATTTT
CDR3aa: CASKIDRGNQPQHF

abundance: -
d_gene: TRBD2
j_gene: TRBJ2-4
v_gene: TRBV7-2
CDR3nt: TGTGCCAGCAGCTTAGTGGGACTAGCGGGAGGTAACATTCAGTACTTC
CDR3aa: CASSLVGLAGGNIQYF

abundance: -
d_gene: TRBD1
j_gene: TRBJ1-1
v_gene: TRBV11-2
CDR3nt: TGTGCCAGCAGCTCGAGGACAGGGAGGCGGATGAACACTGAAGCTTTCTTT
CDR3aa: CASSSRTGRRMNTEAFF

abundance: few
d_gene: -
j_gene: TRBJ1-2
v_gene: TRBV9
CDR3nt: TGTGCCAGCAGCGTAGACGGGAACTATGGCTACACCTTC
CDR3aa: CASSVDGNYGYTF

abundance: -
d_gene: TRBD1
j_gene: TRBJ2-1
v_gene: TRBV10-3
CDR3nt: TGTGCCACCACCACGGGGACAGGCAGCTACAATGAGCAGTTCTTC
CDR3aa: CATTTGTGSYNEQFF

abundance: -
d_gene: TRBD1
j_gene: TRBJ1-1
v_gene: TRBV9
CDR3nt: TGTGCCAGCAGCGCCCTACAGGGGTCTAACACTGAAGCTTTCTTT
CDR3aa: CASSALQGSNTEAFF

abundance: -
d_gene: -
j_gene: TRBJ1-1
v_gene: TRBV19
CDR3nt: TGTGCCAGTACCTCGCCTGGAGGGCGGGAAACTGAAGCTTTCTTT
CDR3aa: CASTSPGGRETEAFF

abundance: -
d_gene: -
j_gene: TRBJ1-2
v_gene: TRBV12-2
CDR3nt: TGTGCAAGTCGCCCGCTCAGGGGGTATGGCTACACCTTC
CDR3aa: CASRPLRGYGYTF

abundance: -
d_gene: -
j_gene: TRBJ2-7
v_gene: TRBV5-1
CDR3nt: TGCGCCAGCACTCCGGTTAGCGGAGCCTACGAGCAGTACTTC
CDR3aa: CASTPVSGAYEQYF

abundance: -
d_gene: TRBD1
j_gene: TRBJ2-1
v_gene: TRBV18
CDR3nt: TGTGCCAGCTCACCCCCGGGACAGGGCCGCTCCTACAATGAGCAGTTCTTC
CDR3aa: CASSPPGQGRSYNEQFF

abundance: once
d_gene: -
j_gene: TRBJ2-1
v_gene: TRBV11-3
CDR3nt: TGTGCCAGCAGCTTAGAAAGGGTCAGTGAGCAGTTCTTC
CDR3aa: CASSLERVSEQFF

abundance: -
d_gene: -
j_gene: TRBJ1-2
v_gene: TRBV2
CDR3nt: TGTGCCAGCGGAAACACGAGCGGACGGCGCACTAACTATGGCTACACCTTC
CDR3aa: CASGNTSGRRTNYGYTF

abundance: once
d_gene: TRBD1
j_gene: TRBJ1-1
v_gene: TRBV10-3
CDR3nt: TGTGCCATCAGTGAGCCGACAGGGGGCAAGAACACTGAAGCTTTCTTT
CDR3aa: CAISEPTGGKNTEAFF

abundance: once
d_gene: -
j_gene: TRBJ1-1
v_gene: TRBV6-2/TRBV6-3
CDR3nt: TGTGCCAGCAGCACCGCCAGGAGCGGCCCCGAAGCTTTCTTT
CDR3aa: CASSTARSGPEAFF

abundance: -
d_gene: TRBD2
j_gene: TRBJ2-3
v_gene: TRBV10-3
CDR3nt: TGTGCCATCAGTTTGGCTAGCGGCACCACAGATACGCAGTATTTT
CDR3aa: CAISLASGTTDTQYF

abundance: -
d_gene: TRBD1
j_gene: TRBJ2-7
v_gene: TRBV3-1/TRBV3-2
CDR3nt: TGTGCCAGCAGCCGGCGGACAGGGGTCGAGCAGTACTTC
CDR3aa: CASSRRTGVEQYF

abundance: -
d_gene: -
j_gene: TRBJ2-1
v_gene: TRBV11-2
CDR3nt: TGTGCCAGCAGCGCCAAGGGTGGCCAGGTGTCCTACAATGAGCAGTTCTTC
CDR3aa: CASSAKGGQVSYNEQFF

abundance: -
d_gene: -
j_gene: TRBJ2-3
v_gene: TRBV3-1/TRBV3-2
CDR3nt: TGTGCCAGCAGCCGACAGGGAGGGGATACGCAGTATTTT
CDR3aa: CASSRQGGDTQYF

abundance: once
d_gene: TRBD1
j_gene: TRBJ2-7
v_gene: TRBV6-2/TRBV6-3
CDR3nt: TGTGCCAGCAGCCAATCGGGACAGGACGAGCAGTACTTC
CDR3aa: CASSQSGQDEQYF

abundance: -
d_gene: -
j_gene: TRBJ2-1
v_gene: TRBV7-9
CDR3nt: TGTGCCAGCAGCTCCACACCTATACATCCGTTCTACAATGAGCAGTTCTTC
CDR3aa: CASSSTPIHPFYNEQFF

abundance: -
d_gene: TRBD1
j_gene: TRBJ1-1
v_gene: TRBV28
CDR3nt: TGTGCCAGCAGTTCGACAGGGGTATCGAACACTGAAGCTTTCTTT
CDR3aa: CASSSTGVSNTEAFF

abundance: -
d_gene: -
j_gene: TRBJ2-1
v_gene: TRBV27
CDR3nt: TGTGCCAGCAGTTTGGACCTCTACAATGAGCAGTTCTTC
CDR3aa: CASSLDLYNEQFF

abundance: -
d_gene: -
j_gene: TRBJ2-7
v_gene: TRBV2
CDR3nt: TGTGCCAGCACGAGCTCCTACGAGCAGTACTTC
CDR3aa: CASTSSYEQYF